This TCR beta chain was documented in a study of blood T cells in healthy people across ages. Then a second PCR, running roughly 6 to 12 cycles, was carried out with a sample-barcoded 5' primer and a J-beta primer mix. From the 5' RACE reads, TCRdb called clonotypes with MiXCR, one entry per CDR3 protein. The table includes fewer than 700,000 distinct CDR3 sequences, 40% to 55% detected once. Every sample gave at least 5 micrograms of total RNA when it was extracted. As to this clonotype: Compared with germline, one end of the junction differs, possibly owing to a read error.

Per germline, CDR1 SEHNR and CDR2 FQNEAQ (reference sequence). The CDR3 consists of 18 residues. This chain uses TRBV7-9 with TRBJ1-2; D is perhaps TRBD1 (5 bases). The source is a man of 80 years or more in good health. Sequencing used blood. CDR3 protein: CAGSLALAPAGTDYGYTF. DNA of the CDR3: TGTGCCGGCAGCTTAGCCCTAGCTCCCGCCGGGACCGACTATGGCTACACCTTC.